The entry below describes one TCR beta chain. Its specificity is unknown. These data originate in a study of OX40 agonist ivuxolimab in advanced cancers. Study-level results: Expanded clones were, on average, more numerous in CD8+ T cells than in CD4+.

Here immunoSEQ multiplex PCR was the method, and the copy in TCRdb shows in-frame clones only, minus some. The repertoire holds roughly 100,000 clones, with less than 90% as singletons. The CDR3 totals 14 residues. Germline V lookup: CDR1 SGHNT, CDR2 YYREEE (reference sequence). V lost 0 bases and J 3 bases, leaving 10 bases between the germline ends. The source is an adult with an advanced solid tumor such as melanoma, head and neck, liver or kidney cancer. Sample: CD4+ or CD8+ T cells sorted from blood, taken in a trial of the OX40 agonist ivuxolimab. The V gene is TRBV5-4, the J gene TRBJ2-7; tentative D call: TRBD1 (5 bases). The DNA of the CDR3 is TGTGCCAGCAGCTTGGGTCAGGGCGGCTACGAGCAGTACTTC. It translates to CASSLGQGGYEQYF.